This T cell receptor beta chain was captured by sequencing in a study of T-cell reconstitution after alpha-beta-depleted transplantation in children. The CDR3 spans 15 residues. V dropped 1 base and J dropped 0 bases, with 10 bases sitting between them. Germline V lookup: CDR1 DFQATT, CDR2 SNEGSKA (reference sequence). Unique molecular identifiers were incorporated during preparation of the TCRbeta library. TCRdb re-derived calls from the PCR reads in MiXCR, one entry per CDR3 protein. The data show about 410,000 distinct CDR3 sequences, 20% seen once. This clonotype was picked up many times. The chain uses TRBV20-1 and TRBJ2-1, with D tentatively TRBD2 (6 bases). The material sequenced was PBMCs from the stem cell graft donor, taken from the stem cell graft. This TCR was sampled from a human donor who donated a stem cell graft to a child with acute myeloid leukemia. The CDR3 coding sequence is TGCAGTGCTAGAGGCGGGGCCGGCTCCTACAATGAGCAGTTCTTC. Translating gives CSARGGAGSYNEQFF.